The sequence of this T cell receptor (beta chain) was determined in a study of blood T cell repertoires in COVID-19. The germline CDR1 and CDR2 sequences are MGHRA and YSYEKL. The CDR3 is made up of 16 amino acids. The germline V and J ends were trimmed by 4 bases and 7 bases, with 22 bases remaining between them. Here immunoSEQ multiplex PCR was the method, and the copy in TCRdb shows in-frame clones only, minus some. This sample has about 81,000 clones, with more than 70% found just once. Sequenced input: peripheral blood. The chain carries TRBV4-1 and TRBJ1-2; perhaps TRBD1 as D (5 bases). The TCR originated in a human donor in a cohort sampled during active COVID-19. For the CDR3, the DNA is TGCGCCAGCAGCCTCCTAGGGGAGGGCTGGTCGGGTGGCTACACCTTC. Translating it yields CASSLLGEGWSGGYTF.